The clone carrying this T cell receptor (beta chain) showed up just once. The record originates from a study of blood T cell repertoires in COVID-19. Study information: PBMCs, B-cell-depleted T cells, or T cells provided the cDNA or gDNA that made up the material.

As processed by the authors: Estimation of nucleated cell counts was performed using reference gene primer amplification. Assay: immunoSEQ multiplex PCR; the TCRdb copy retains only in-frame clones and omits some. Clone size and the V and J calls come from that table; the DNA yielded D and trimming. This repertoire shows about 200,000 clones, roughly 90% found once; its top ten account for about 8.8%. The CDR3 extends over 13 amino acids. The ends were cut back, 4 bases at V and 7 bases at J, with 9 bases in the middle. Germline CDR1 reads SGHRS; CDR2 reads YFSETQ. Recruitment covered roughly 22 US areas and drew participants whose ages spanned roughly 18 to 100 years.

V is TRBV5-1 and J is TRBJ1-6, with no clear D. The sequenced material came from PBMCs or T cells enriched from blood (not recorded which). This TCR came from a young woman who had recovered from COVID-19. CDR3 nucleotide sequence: TGCGCCAGCAGCCCCGCGGTAAATTCACCCCTCCACTTT. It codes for CASSPAVNSPLHF.